This T cell receptor (beta chain) is from a study of STAT5B mutations in CD4+ large granular lymphocyte leukemia. General observations from the study: CD4-sorted patient repertoires seemed more clonal than healthy CD4+ repertoires. Without HLA matching, higher CD4+ than CD8+ T-LGLL clonality could reflect small sample size. About 26% of private leukemic clonotypes occurred rarely in other patients' non-leukemic repertoires.

Only in-frame clones appear in the TCRdb table, and some are missing; sequencing was by immunoSEQ multiplex PCR. The data contain 20,000 to 25,000 clones, approximately 75% of them singletons. With respect to this clone: Its matching antigen is unknown.

The receptor was isolated from a human donor in good health. The sequencing sample was made of CD4+ T cells from blood buffy coats.

The CDR3 protein is CASSSTENEKLFF. CDR3 DNA: TGTGCCAGCAGCTCGACAGAAAATGAAAAACTGTTTTTT. The V and J genes are TRBV5-4 and TRBJ1-4, with TRBD1 as a possible D gene (5 bases). The CDR3 is 13 amino acids. Per the germline V gene, CDR1 is SGHNT and CDR2 is YYREEE (reference sequence). Trimming took off 3 bases at V and 5 bases at J, with 8 bases between the two ends. Full variable domain (outside the CDR3, taken from reference TRBV5-4 and TRBJ1-4): ETGVTQSPTHLIKTRGQQVTLRCSSQSGHNTVSWYQQALGQGPQFIFQYYREEENGRGNFPPRFSGLQFPNYSSELNVNALELDDSALYLCASSSTENEKLFFGSGTQLSVL.